The 32 T cell receptor beta chains presented below share a single source sample, sequenced in a study of T-cell reconstitution after alpha-beta-depleted transplantation in children. Unique molecular identifiers were incorporated during preparation of the TCRbeta library. In TCRdb, the PCR reads were re-called with MiXCR into one record per CDR3 protein. Of 900,000 or so distinct CDR3 sequences in the sample, 16% were seen once. The sample here was PBMCs, mostly from graft donor cells, taken 360 days after TCRalphabeta/CD19-depleted stem cell transplant. The receptors originated from a male patient between 10 and 17 years old who had a stem cell transplant for acute lymphoblastic leukemia, so the T cells may come from the graft donor.

The V call is TRBV5-1, the J call TRBJ2-5, with a tentative D call TRBD1 (5 bases). The CDR3 is 12 residues long. Deletions cut 7 bases from V and 5 bases from J, with 12 bases between. Germline lookup yields CDR1 SGHRS and CDR2 YFSETQ. Written as DNA, the CDR3 is TGCGCCAGCTTCGACAGCAGGGAGACCCAGTACTTC. Translating gives CASFDSRETQYF.

This clonotype was detected only a few times. The chain has TRBV2 and TRBJ2-5, with a possible D match to TRBD2 (5 bases). V was pared by 2 bases and J by 2 bases, with 9 bases between. The V gene's germline CDR1 is SNHLY and CDR2 FYNNEI. CDR3 length equals 14 residues. The CDR3 coding sequence is TGTGCCAGCAGTGAAAGGACTTTACAAGAGACCCAGTACTTC. This sequence encodes CASSERTLQETQYF.

The chain is built from TRBV7-8 and TRBJ2-3, with 10 bases identical to TRBD2. The CDR3 consists of 17 residues. The V gene end was trimmed by 5 bases and the J gene end by 4 bases; junction bases not matched to a gene: 12. Germline lookup yields CDR1 SGHVS and CDR2 FQNEAQ. The CDR3 sequence is CASSPGWSSGSPDTQYF. The DNA of the CDR3 is TGTGCCAGCAGCCCGGGTTGGTCTAGCGGGAGCCCAGATACGCAGTATTTT.

There are a few counts of this clonotype. The chain carries TRBV14 and TRBJ2-3, with TRBD2 matching over 16 bases. V shed 4 bases, J shed 2 bases, and the junction held 12 bases outside the gene matches. This CDR3 contains 20 residues. Germline-derived CDR1 and CDR2 are SGHDN and FVKESK. The CDR3 loop reads CASSPIGTSGRAATTDTQYF. The DNA for the CDR3 is TGTGCCAGCAGCCCCATCGGGACTAGCGGGAGGGCGGCGACCACAGATACGCAGTATTTT. Full variable domain (rest looked up from reference TRBV14 and TRBJ2-3): EAGVTQFPSHSVIEKGQTVTLRCDPISGHDNLYWYRRVMGKEIKFLLHFVKESKQDESGMPNNRFLAERTGGTYSTLKVQPAELEDSGVYFCASSPIGTSGRAATTDTQYFGPGTRLTVL.

The V gene is TRBV5-1, the J gene TRBJ2-4; 11 positions agree with TRBD1. V was clipped by 0 bases and J by 8 bases; unmatched bases: 10. Germline V lookup: CDR1 SGHRS, CDR2 YFSETQ. The CDR3 is 17 residues long. CDR3 DNA sequence: TGCGCCAGCAGCTTGGAGTGGGGGACAGGGGGTATACACATTCAGTACTTC. Translated: CASSLEWGTGGIHIQYF.

J is TRBJ1-1 and V is TRBV12-3 or TRBV12-4; D remains unclear. V gave up 0 bases and J gave up 5 bases, with 4 bases separating them. There are 12 residues in the CDR3. The CDR3 region is CASSLARTEAFF. The CDR3 bases are TGTGCCAGCAGTTTAGCGCGTACTGAAGCTTTCTTT.

This clonotype was recorded a few times. V is TRBV2 and J is TRBJ1-2, with D maybe TRBD1 (5 bases). The CDR3 is 15 residues long. Trimming removed 6 bases from V and 1 base from J, with 15 bases in between. Germline CDR1 and CDR2: SNHLY and FYNNEI. Here the CDR3 reads CASSAGRPFNYGYTF. DNA for the CDR3: TGTGCCAGCAGCGCGGGACGTCCGTTTAACTATGGCTACACCTTC.

The chain links TRBV5-1 to TRBJ2-7; the D gene is possibly TRBD1 (5 bases). CDR1 SGHRS and CDR2 YFSETQ come from the germline V gene. With 2 bases removed from V and 1 base from J, the gap between germline ends came to 16 bases. CDR3 length: 16 amino acids. The CDR3 coding sequence is TGCGCCAGCAGCTTTGACTCAGGGAAGGGGTCCTACGAGCAGTACTTC. Translation: CASSFDSGKGSYEQYF.

The genes are TRBV7-9 and TRBJ1-1, with D unresolved. The length of the CDR3 is 13 residues. Trimming cost V 4 bases and J 10 bases, with 16 bases left between them. Germline CDR1 reads SEHNR; CDR2 reads FQNEAQ (reference sequence). CDR3 amino acids: CASSSSPDGIAFF. For the CDR3, the DNA is TGTGCCAGCAGCTCCTCGCCGGACGGCATAGCTTTCTTT.

This clonotype was picked up many times. The chain recombines TRBV10-3 with TRBJ2-7; 7 positions agree with TRBD1. Germline-derived CDR1 and CDR2 are ENHRY and SYGVKD. This CDR3 comprises 15 residues. Losses at the gene ends were 4 bases for V and 1 base for J; bases not matched to a gene: 7. The CDR3 nucleotides are TGTGCCATCAGTGTCACAGGGGAGAGTTCCTACGAGCAGTACTTC. The encoded protein is CAISVTGESSYEQYF.

Only a few counts were recorded for this clonotype. The CDR3 region is CSVERQVYQPQHF. CDR3 nucleotides: TGCAGCGTTGAGAGACAGGTTTATCAGCCCCAGCATTTT. The rearrangement uses TRBV29-1 and TRBJ1-5, with a tentative D call TRBD1 (6 bases). There are 13 residues in the CDR3. The V end lost 3 bases, the J end lost 5 bases, and 11 bases lay between the germline ends. The germline CDR1 and CDR2 sequences are SQVTM and ANQGSEA. Full variable domain (missing parts from reference TRBV29-1 and TRBJ1-5): SAVISQKPSRDICQRGTSLTIQCQVDSQVTMMFWYRQQPGQSLTLIATANQGSEATYESGFVIDKFPISRPNLTFSTLTVSNMSPEDSSIYLCSVERQVYQPQHFGDGTRLSIL.

The chain recombines TRBV6-1 with TRBJ1-2; tentative D call: TRBD1 (6 bases). In germline, CDR1 is MNHNS, CDR2 SASEGT. With 4 bases removed from V and 6 bases from J, the gap between germline ends came to 12 bases. This CDR3 comprises 13 residues. The CDR3 DNA is TGTGCCAGCAGTGTACGGGGGCTAAATGGCTACACCTTC. Its protein is CASSVRGLNGYTF.

This clonotype was observed many times. The V gene is TRBV27, the J gene TRBJ2-3; D is ambiguous. Germline assignment: CDR1 MNHEY and CDR2 SMNVEV (reference sequence). This CDR3 spans 13 amino acids. The V and J ends lost 3 bases and 6 bases respectively, with 10 bases between them. In nucleotides, the CDR3 is TGTGCCAGCAGTTTGGCGGACGCGGATACGCAGTATTTT. This codes for CASSLADADTQYF.

This clonotype was detected only once. The chain uses TRBV7-9 and TRBJ1-2; D not certain. The CDR3 consists of 10 residues. The V and J ends lost 5 bases and 6 bases respectively, with 4 bases between them. Germline loops: CDR1 SEHNR, CDR2 FQNEAQ (reference sequence). The CDR3 DNA follows: TGTGCCAGCAGCACACATGGCTACACCTTC. Encoded protein: CASSTHGYTF.

The V gene is TRBV5-1, the J gene TRBJ2-7; D possibly corresponds to TRBD2 (6 bases). Per the germline V gene, CDR1 is SGHRS and CDR2 is YFSETQ. V dropped 2 bases and J dropped 0 bases, with 18 bases sitting between them. This CDR3 region has 17 residues. The CDR3: CASSLDGTSHLSYEQYF. CDR3 DNA sequence: TGCGCCAGCAGCTTAGACGGGACTTCCCATCTCTCCTACGAGCAGTACTTC.

The chain links TRBV29-1 to TRBJ1-5; D remains ambiguous. The CDR3 totals 14 residues. V lost 6 bases and J lost 3, with 15 bases in between. Germline loops: CDR1 SQVTM, CDR2 ANQGSEA. As DNA, the CDR3 is TGCAGCGTCCGCGCGGGTCCCCTCAATCAGCCCCAGCATTTT. It yields the protein CSVRAGPLNQPQHF.

This clonotype was recorded a few times. J is TRBJ2-5 and V is TRBV5-1; TRBD2 agrees at 11 bases. CDR3 size: 15 residues. Looked up from germline, CDR1 is SGHRS and CDR2 is YFSETQ. The trim removed 1 base at V and 9 bases at J, leaving 8 bases unmatched. CDR3: CASSLPGLADKAQYF. The CDR3 nucleotides read TGCGCCAGCAGCTTGCCGGGACTAGCGGATAAGGCCCAGTACTTC.

This chain joins TRBV7-9 and TRBJ2-5; 9 bases map to TRBD1. The CDR3 length is 15 residues. Germline lookup yields CDR1 SEHNR and CDR2 FQNEAQ (reference sequence). Trimming cost V 5 bases and J 2 bases; bases outside gene matches: 6. CDR3 residues: CASSADRGPQETQYF. CDR3 in DNA: TGTGCCAGCAGCGCGGACAGGGGTCCACAAGAGACCCAGTACTTC.

This clonotype was detected a few times. The V and J genes are TRBV5-1 and TRBJ2-7; D gene unclear. The CDR3 sequence is 12 residues long. Germline V CDR1 and CDR2: SGHRS, YFSETQ. V was trimmed by 2 bases and J by 5 bases, leaving 8 bases between them. The CDR3 spells CASSFYLNEQYF. As DNA, the CDR3 is TGCGCCAGCAGCTTTTATCTCAACGAGCAGTACTTC. Filled out from reference TRBV5-1 and TRBJ2-7, the complete variable domain reads KAGVTQTPRYLIKTRGQQVTLSCSPISGHRSVSWYQQTPGQGLQFLFEYFSETQRNKGNFPGRFSGRQFSNSRSEMNVSTLELGDSALYLCASSFYLNEQYFGPGTRLTVT.

This clonotype was found a few times. This rearrangement joins TRBV7-2 to TRBJ2-7, with 10 bases that match TRBD2. Losses at the gene ends were 3 bases for V and 4 bases for J; bases not matched to a gene: 6. Germline CDR1 is SGHTA and CDR2 is FQGNSA. The CDR3 length is 15 residues. The DNA of the CDR3 is TGTGCCAGCAGCTTTTCTAGCGGGAGCACTTACGAGCAGTACTTC. Its translation is CASSFSSGSTYEQYF.

This chain uses TRBV29-1 with TRBJ2-7, with 8 bases that match TRBD2. Unmatched junction bases numbered 12, after V lost 4 bases and J lost 10 bases. From germline, CDR1 is SQVTM and CDR2 ANQGSEA. The CDR3 extends over 13 amino acids. The CDR3 DNA sequence: TGCAGCGTTGGACTAGCGAACCCGGATGGACAGTACTTC. Its protein product is CSVGLANPDGQYF.

This clonotype showed up just once. V and J are TRBV18 and TRBJ2-4; TRBD2 aligns across 7 bases. The CDR3 spans 15 residues. The trim removed 3 bases at V and 1 base at J, leaving 3 bases unmatched. Germline values: CDR1 KGHSH, CDR2 LQKENI. The CDR3 DNA reads as TGTGCCAGCTCACCCATACTAGCGGCCAAAAACATTCAGTACTTC. Translated, it gives CASSPILAAKNIQYF.

This clonotype appeared a few times. The rearrangement links TRBV21-1 to TRBJ2-7; the table's TRBD2 call for D was not verified on the DNA. TRBV21-1 is tagged as a pseudogene. The CDR3 spans 15 residues. The CDR3 is CASAGLAGGAYEQYF. The CDR3 DNA is TGTGCCAGCGCGGGACTAGCGGGAGGCGCCTACGAGCAGTACTTC.

This clonotype was seen a handful of times. The chain employs TRBV7-9 and TRBJ1-1; 9 bases match TRBD1. CDR1 SEHNR and CDR2 FQNEAQ come from the germline V gene (reference sequence). CDR3 length: 15 amino acids. Unmatched junction bases numbered 6, after V lost 3 bases and J lost 4 bases. CDR3 DNA: TGTGCCAGCAGCTTGTCGACAGGGGGGACCACTGAAGCTTTCTTT. This codes for CASSLSTGGTTEAFF. Full variable domain (outside the CDR3, taken from reference TRBV7-9 and TRBJ1-1): DTGVSQNPRHKITKRGQNVTFRCDPISEHNRLYWYRQTLGQGPEFLTYFQNEAQLEKSRLLSDRFSAERPKGSFSTLEIQRTEQGDSAMYLCASSLSTGGTTEAFFGQGTRLTVV.

This clonotype was observed a handful of times. The J gene is TRBJ2-1, the V gene TRBV3-1; TRBD2 matches 14 bases. Unmatched junction bases numbered 3, after V lost 1 base and J lost 7 bases. Germline loops: CDR1 LGHDT, CDR2 YNNKEL (reference sequence). The CDR3 has 16 amino acids. CDR3 loop: CASSQARTSGRNEQFF. CDR3 nucleotides: TGTGCCAGCAGCCAAGCAAGGACTAGCGGGAGGAATGAGCAGTTCTTC.

This chain links TRBV7-8 with TRBJ2-7; tentatively, D is TRBD1 (5 bases). V was cut by 6 bases and J by 0 bases, with 12 bases left in between. The CDR3 length is 14 residues. CDR1 and CDR2 (germline): SGHVS, FQNEAQ. The CDR3 here is CASRGHRSSYEQYF. In DNA, the CDR3 is TGTGCCAGCAGAGGACACAGAAGCTCCTACGAGCAGTACTTC.

The chain couples TRBV6-1 to TRBJ1-1, with 7 nucleotides matching TRBD1. Germline V gene data show CDR1 as MNHNS and CDR2 as SASEGT. The CDR3 runs to 15 residues. The ends lost 4 bases at V and 10 bases at J; junction bases unmatched: 15. CDR3 sequence reads: CASSVRTGPLLGAFF. The DNA for the CDR3 is TGTGCCAGCAGTGTACGGACAGGCCCCCTTTTGGGAGCTTTCTTT.

This clonotype appeared a few times. The genes are TRBV30 and TRBJ2-7, with D perhaps given as TRBD1 or TRBD2 (5 bases each). Looked up from germline, CDR1 is GTSNPN and CDR2 is SVGIG (reference sequence). The ends were cut back, 4 bases at V and 3 bases at J, with 16 bases in the middle. The CDR3 loop spans 14 amino acids. The CDR3 loop reads CAWNVEGLDYEQYF. As DNA, the CDR3 is TGTGCCTGGAACGTAGAGGGGCTCGACTACGAGCAGTACTTC.

This clonotype was seen many times. The J gene is TRBJ1-5, the V gene TRBV6-5; 8 positions match TRBD1. Germline V gene sequence: CDR1 MNHEY, CDR2 SVGAGI. The CDR3 contains 14 residues. The ends lost 6 bases at V and 6 bases at J; junction bases unmatched: 7. CDR3 residues: CASRVGTGVQPQHF. CDR3 DNA: TGTGCCAGCAGAGTGGGGACAGGAGTTCAGCCCCAGCATTTT.

The V call is TRBV5-1, the J call TRBJ2-1; no clear D. Germline-derived CDR1 and CDR2 are SGHRS and YFSETQ. The V and J ends lost 0 bases and 9 bases respectively, with 13 bases between them. This CDR3 has 14 amino acids. The chain's CDR3 is CASSLEVIAAEQFF. CDR3 DNA sequence: TGCGCCAGCAGCTTGGAGGTAATTGCTGCTGAGCAGTTCTTC.

This chain joins TRBV27 and TRBJ2-1; the match to TRBD2 covers 11 bases. The CDR3 consists of 17 residues. V lost 4 bases and J lost 4; bases outside the gene matches: 9. Looked up from germline, CDR1 is MNHEY and CDR2 is SMNVEV (reference sequence). The CDR3 protein is CASSWATGTSGYNEQFF. CDR3 bases: TGTGCCAGCAGTTGGGCGACCGGGACTAGCGGATACAATGAGCAGTTCTTC.

The rearrangement links TRBV18 to TRBJ2-3, with a possible D match to TRBD1 (5 bases). Trimming shortened V by 0 bases and J by 2 bases, and 12 bases separated the two germline ends. The CDR3 runs to 16 residues. The germline V gene encodes CDR1 KGHSH and CDR2 LQKENI. The CDR3 DNA reads as TGTGCCAGCTCACCACCATTCAGGGCCTCCACAGATACGCAGTATTTT. Translation: CASSPPFRASTDTQYF.